Sequencing of this T cell receptor beta chain was carried out in a study of T cell responses to AZD1222 COVID-19 vaccine. Across the study: Investigators merged groups given second doses at roughly 4 or roughly 12 weeks. The study, taken as a whole, reports: Baseline seropositivity occurred in only a handful of AZD1222 recipients. Clonal diversity was possibly underestimated, and white British individuals and females predominated among donors. Sampled repertoires all dated from after the peak T cell response.

Repertoires were generated with immunoSEQ multiplex PCR, while TCRdb's copy carries only in-frame clones and drops some. The table shows fewer than 150,000 clones, with about 85% occurring only once. Regarding this clone: Its antigen is as yet unknown.

Germline V CDR1 and CDR2: KGHSH, LQKENI. J gave up 8 bases and V 1 base, and 8 bases lay outside the gene matches. The CDR3 has 16 residues. This chain links TRBV18 with TRBJ2-1, with 10 bases fitting TRBD2. The receptor was derived from an adult in good health. Sequenced here: peripheral blood, sampled on day 0 of AZD1222 vaccination. CDR3 DNA: TGTGCCAGCTCACCACGCGCTAGCGGGGGCTCAGATGAGCAGTTCTTC. Amino acid sequence: CASSPRASGGSDEQFF. The complete variable domain, with remaining parts taken from reference TRBV18 and TRBJ2-1, reads NAGVMQNPRHLVRRRGQEARLRCSPMKGHSHVYWYRQLPEEGLKFMVYLQKENIIDESGMPKERFSAEFPKEGPSILRIQQVVRGDSAAYFCASSPRASGGSDEQFFGPGTRLTVL.